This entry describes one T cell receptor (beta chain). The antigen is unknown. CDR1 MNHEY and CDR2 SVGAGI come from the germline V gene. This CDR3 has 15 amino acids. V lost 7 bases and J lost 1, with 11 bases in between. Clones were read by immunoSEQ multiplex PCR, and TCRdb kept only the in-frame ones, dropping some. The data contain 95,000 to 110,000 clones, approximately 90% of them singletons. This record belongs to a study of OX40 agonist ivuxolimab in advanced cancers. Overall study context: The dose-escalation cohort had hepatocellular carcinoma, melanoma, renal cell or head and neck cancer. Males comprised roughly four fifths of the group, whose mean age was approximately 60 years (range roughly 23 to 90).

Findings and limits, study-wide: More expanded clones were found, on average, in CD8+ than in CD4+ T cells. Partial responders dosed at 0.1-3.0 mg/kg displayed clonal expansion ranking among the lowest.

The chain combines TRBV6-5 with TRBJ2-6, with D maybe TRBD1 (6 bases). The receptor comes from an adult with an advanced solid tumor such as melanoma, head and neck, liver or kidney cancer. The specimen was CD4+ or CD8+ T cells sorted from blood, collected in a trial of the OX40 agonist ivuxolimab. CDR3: CASNGQLSGANVLTF. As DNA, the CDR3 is TGTGCCAGCAATGGACAGCTTTCTGGGGCCAACGTCCTGACTTTC.